This T cell receptor (beta chain) was captured in a study of cytomegalovirus exposure and HLA in healthy donors. Study-wide points: Three of the chains that were CMV-associated were confirmed in vitro to be specific for CMV antigens. In the approximately 130 validation repertoires, about 94% of cluster scores exceeded 0, per a later analysis. Listed as cytomegalovirus-associated were 150 or so TCR beta chains.

Data came from immunoSEQ multiplex PCR; TCRdb stores just in-frame clones and leaves some out. The sample yields some 130,000 clones, around nine tenths seen once. Note on this clone: The antigen remains undetermined.

The V and J ends lost 1 base and 5 bases respectively, with 28 bases between them. CDR1 is SGDLS and CDR2 is YYNGEE in the germline V gene. This CDR3 comprises 20 residues. This chain connects TRBV9 to TRBJ2-1, with D tentatively TRBD2 (6 bases). This clonotype was obtained from a woman in her late teens or twenties in good health and CMV-seropositive. The specimen was PBMCs. The CDR3 region has the DNA TGTGCCAGCAGCGTACCAGGTAAAGGGCTGGGGGAGGTCGAAAACAATGAGCAGTTCTTC. It codes for CASSVPGKGLGEVENNEQFF.